This T cell receptor (beta chain) stems from a study of blood T cell repertoires in COVID-19. Study as a whole: COVID-19 samples collected from the United States, Italy and Spain covered acute and convalescent phases.

Only a few counts were recorded for this clone. Only in-frame clones appear in the TCRdb table, and some are missing; sequencing was by immunoSEQ multiplex PCR. The table lists around 210,000 clones, about 78% of them singletons. Sequenced: peripheral blood. The clonotype was recovered from a woman aged 70 to 79 with acute or convalescent COVID-19.

The CDR3 DNA is TGCGCCAGCAGCTCCCGACTAGCGGGGCGAAACAATGAGCAGTTCTTC. Translating gives CASSSRLAGRNNEQFF. The V call is TRBV4-1, the J call TRBJ2-1; 11 positions match TRBD2. With V trimmed by 5 bases and J by 5 bases, 8 bases remained unmatched. CDR1 is MGHRA and CDR2 is YSYEKL in the germline V gene. The CDR3 covers 16 residues.